This is a list of T cell receptor beta chains from one sample in a study of CD8+ T cells in alopecia areata. Some clones are missing from TCRdb's copy, which holds only in-frame ones; the method was immunoSEQ multiplex PCR. This table has about 190,000 clones, around 64% appearing once. The sequencing used CD4+ T cells sorted from blood, collected between weeks 47 and 50, from a patient treated with tofacitinib. These receptor sequences come from a human donor with alopecia areata. Each CDR3 is given with its conserved first and last residue. Fields, in order: V gene, J gene, D gene, clone size, CDR3 DNA, CDR3 protein. The D gene is left open where the match is weak. Not every row has a clone size; where given, it reads once, few, many or a size class.

TRBV20-1,TRBJ2-1,TRBD2,-,TGCAGTGCTAGGGGAGGGATTGAGCAGTTCTTC,CSARGGIEQFF
TRBV6-5,TRBJ2-6,-,-,TGTGCCAGCAGTCCACAATCCTCTGGGGCCAACGTCCTGACTTTC,CASSPQSSGANVLTF
TRBV6-5,TRBJ2-4,-,-,TGTGCCAGCCGCCCCACCGGGGCCCCTTCTGGGGTTCAGTACTTC,CASRPTGAPSGVQYF
TRBV11-2,TRBJ2-4,-,-,TGTGCCAGCAGCTTAGTTCTGATCGGCGGAAACATTCAGTACTTC,CASSLVLIGGNIQYF
TRBV29-1,TRBJ2-4,TRBD2,-,TGCAGCGTCACACCCGGGGGGGAAAACATTCAGTACTTC,CSVTPGGENIQYF
TRBV30,TRBJ1-1,-,-,TGTGCCTGGAGTGTTAGGGGTGTGGTGGGCCTTGGGAACACTGAAGCTTTCTTT,CAWSVRGVVGLGNTEAFF
TRBV6-5,TRBJ1-2,TRBD1,few,TGTGCCAGCAGTCCACTACAGGGGGCGGGGTATGGCTACACCTTC,CASSPLQGAGYGYTF
TRBV27,TRBJ1-6,-,-,TGTGCCAGCAGTTTACCCCAGGGGAGGGGATATAATTCACCCCTCCACTTT,CASSLPQGRGYNSPLHF
TRBV25-1,TRBJ1-1,-,-,TGTGCCAGCCGCTACGGGGACACTGAAGCTTTCTTT,CASRYGDTEAFF
TRBV6-6,TRBJ2-7,-,-,TGTGCCACTGGGTACTGGGGTTCCGAGCAGTACTTC,CATGYWGSEQYF
TRBV7-9,TRBJ1-1,-,-,TGTGCCAGCCAGACTCTTGGGGGGAACACTGAAGCTTTCTTT,CASQTLGGNTEAFF
TRBV30,TRBJ2-7,-,few,TGTGCCTGGAGCCGGGTCCCCTCCTACGAGCAGTACTTC,CAWSRVPSYEQYF
TRBV7-2,TRBJ2-7,-,-,TGTGCCAGCAGCCGGGCCTCCTACGAGCAGTACTTC,CASSRASYEQYF
TRBV5-6,TRBJ2-7,-,few,TGTGCCAGCAGCTTGGCCGTGGACGAGCAGTACTTC,CASSLAVDEQYF
TRBV15,TRBJ2-3,-,-,TGTGCCACCAGCAGAGATGCGGGTGCAGATACGCAGTATTTT,CATSRDAGADTQYF
TRBV7-3,TRBJ2-3,-,-,TGTGCCAGCAGCTCAGGACAAGGCACAGATACGCAGTATTTT,CASSSGQGTDTQYF
TRBV5-1,TRBJ2-7,-,-,TGCGCCAGCAGCTTGGAACGGTCCCAGGACGAGCAGTACTTC,CASSLERSQDEQYF
TRBV29-1,TRBJ1-2,-,-,TGCAGCGTCCTAGTGGGTAGTGGCTACACCTTC,CSVLVGSGYTF
TRBV30,TRBJ1-6,-,-,TGTGCCGGGAGGGGCTCCTATAATTCACCCCTCCACTTT,CAGRGSYNSPLHF
TRBV30,TRBJ1-1,-,few,TGTGCCTGGAGTCCCCTAATCGGAGAAGCTTTCTTT,CAWSPLIGEAFF
TRBV2,TRBJ1-6,-,-,TGTGCCAGCAGTGCCGGGGACCTCTCACCCCTCCACTTT,CASSAGDLSPLHF
TRBV19,TRBJ1-2,-,few,TGTGCCAGTAGTATGCAGGGAATTGCAGATGGCTACACCTTC,CASSMQGIADGYTF
TRBV5-1,TRBJ2-2,-,-,TGCGCCAGCAGCGGAACAGGGACCGGGGAGCTGTTTTTT,CASSGTGTGELFF
TRBV25-1,TRBJ1-1,-,few,TGTGCCAGCAGTGAGTCCCGCTGGAACACTGAAGCTTTCTTT,CASSESRWNTEAFF
TRBV29-1,TRBJ1-5,TRBD1,-,TGCAGCGCCCTTGGACAGGGCGGTCAGCCCCAGCATTTT,CSALGQGGQPQHF
TRBV30,TRBJ2-3,-,-,TGTGCCTGGAGACTAGCAATCGGGACAGATACGCAGTATTTT,CAWRLAIGTDTQYF
TRBV18,TRBJ2-1,-,few,TGTGCCAGCTCACCACAGGGGCAAGGGACCAATGAGCAGTTCTTC,CASSPQGQGTNEQFF
TRBV2,TRBJ2-1,-,-,TGTGCCAGCAGTGAGGACTCCATGGCCTACAATGAGCAGTTCTTC,CASSEDSMAYNEQFF
TRBV30,TRBJ1-1,-,-,TGTGCCTGGAGAACTATGCGGGCTGAAGCTTTCTTT,CAWRTMRAEAFF
TRBV30,TRBJ1-1,-,-,TGTGCCTGGAGACCACAGCCGATGAACACTGAAGCTTTCTTT,CAWRPQPMNTEAFF
TRBV29-1,TRBJ2-2,-,-,TGCAGCGTTGGGGGTCTCACGAACACCGGGGAGCTGTTTTTT,CSVGGLTNTGELFF
TRBV2,TRBJ1-5,-,-,TGTGCCAGCAGTCAAGGGGGGGCCGCGGATCAGCCCCAGCATTTT,CASSQGGAADQPQHF
TRBV2,TRBJ2-1,TRBD2,-,TGTGCCAGCAGTGCGCGGGGGGGCACATACAATGAGCAGTTCTTC,CASSARGGTYNEQFF
TRBV30,TRBJ1-1,-,-,TGTGCCTGGAGTGTAGTAGATCGGGGACCCCTCACTGAAGCTTTCTTT,CAWSVVDRGPLTEAFF
TRBV29-1,TRBJ2-5,-,-,TGCAGCGTTGAGCTCACACGGGGAGAGACCCAGTACTTC,CSVELTRGETQYF
TRBV6-1,TRBJ1-2,-,-,TGTGCCAGCACCGAAGATCCAGCTGGCTACACCTTC,CASTEDPAGYTF
TRBV9,TRBJ1-2,-,many,TGTGCCAGCAGCGTTGCCGCACAGGGCTATGGCTACACCTTC,CASSVAAQGYGYTF
TRBV30,TRBJ2-1,-,-,TGTGCCCGGGACGGCAGGGATGAGCAGTTCTTC,CARDGRDEQFF
TRBV4-3,TRBJ2-1,TRBD1,-,TGCGCCACCCCACCCCGGGGCAGGGGGCTTTACAATGAGCAGTTCTTC,CATPPRGRGLYNEQFF
TRBV5-6,TRBJ2-3,-,-,TGTGCCAGCAGCCACCCGACAGATACGCAGTATTTT,CASSHPTDTQYF
TRBV7-2,TRBJ2-1,-,-,TGTGCCAGCAGACGTGTGGGGGGCCTTCTTGAGCAGTTCTTC,CASRRVGGLLEQFF
TRBV5-1,TRBJ1-5,TRBD1,-,TGCGCCAGCAGCTGGGACAGCCTAGATCAGCCCCAGCATTTT,CASSWDSLDQPQHF
TRBV27,TRBJ2-5,-,-,TGTGCCAGCAGTCGACAACCCCAGGGTAAAGAGACCCAGTACTTC,CASSRQPQGKETQYF
TRBV30,TRBJ2-3,TRBD2,-,TGTGCCTGGAGCTCTAGCGGGGCAGATACGCAGTATTTT,CAWSSSGADTQYF
TRBV27,TRBJ2-7,TRBD1,-,TGTGCCAGCAGATTCGAGCCGAGGGGGCCCTACGAGCAGTACTTC,CASRFEPRGPYEQYF
TRBV9,TRBJ2-1,TRBD2,-,TGTGCCAGCAGCGGAGCGGGGGGGCGCCATGAGCAGTTCTTC,CASSGAGGRHEQFF
TRBV30,TRBJ1-2,-,-,TGTGCCTCACGAGGGGCCGGGAGGGACTATGGCTACACCTTC,CASRGAGRDYGYTF
TRBV2,TRBJ1-1,-,-,TGTGCCACATGCCGGGACAAATACACTGAAGCTTTCTTT,CATCRDKYTEAFF
TRBV18,TRBJ1-2,-,-,TGTGCCAGCTCACCGGACAGTAACTATGGCTACACCTTC,CASSPDSNYGYTF
TRBV2,TRBJ2-5,TRBD1,once,TGTGCCAGCAGTTCCGGGACAGGGGGTTTGCGAGAGACCCAGTACTTC,CASSSGTGGLRETQYF
TRBV9,TRBJ1-1,-,-,TGTGCCAGCAGCGTAGTAGGGCCCAGCGACCAAACCACCGAAGCTTTCTTT,CASSVVGPSDQTTEAFF
TRBV28,TRBJ2-6,-,-,TGTGCCAGCAGTTTACCGGGTGCCCCGGGGTCTGGGGCCAACGTCCTGACTTTC,CASSLPGAPGSGANVLTF
TRBV10-3,TRBJ2-3,TRBD2,-,TGTGCCATCGGTCGGTCGGGGGGGACAGATACGCAGTATTTT,CAIGRSGGTDTQYF
TRBV29-1,TRBJ2-7,-,-,TGCAGCGTTGGAGACGGCGTCTACGAGCAGTACTTC,CSVGDGVYEQYF